The next 10 T cell receptor beta chains were all read from a single sample in a study of early T cells in non-severe SARS-CoV-2 infection. TCRdb analysed the 5' RACE reads with MiXCR anew, one entry per CDR3 protein. This sample yields roughly 90,000 distinct CDR3 sequences, of which around 15% are seen a single time; 3% to 3.5% belongs to the top ten. The specimen sequenced was whole blood. The receptors shown here come from an adult who was a healthcare worker with PCR-confirmed SARS-CoV-2 infection or an uninfected control (not recorded which).

The chain recombines TRBV29-1 with TRBJ2-7; no firm D call. CDR3 length: 11 amino acids. Germline CDR1 is SQVTM and CDR2 is ANQGSEA. Here the CDR3 reads CSAVLAYEQYF. The CDR3 region has the DNA TGCAGTGCCGTGTTGGCCTACGAGCAGTACTTC.

In its sample, this clonotype was seen many times. This rearrangement joins TRBV7-6 to TRBJ2-5; 9 bases agree with TRBD1. The germline gives CDR1 SGHVS, CDR2 FNYEAQ. J lost 2 bases, V lost 4 bases, and 2 bases had no gene match. The CDR3 length is 14 residues. CDR3 residues: CASSYGTGQETQYF. The CDR3 coding sequence is TGTGCCAGCAGCTACGGGACAGGGCAAGAGACCCAGTACTTC.

CDR3 DNA: TGTGCCAGCAGCCTGAGGTACACTGAAGCTTTCTTT. Its protein product is CASSLRYTEAFF. This chain links TRBV7-8 with TRBJ1-1; D is uncertain. Germline CDR1 SGHVS, CDR2 FQNEAQ. The germline V and J ends were trimmed by 5 bases and 3 bases, with 7 bases remaining between them. This CDR3 spans 12 amino acids.

This chain joins TRBV29-1 and TRBJ2-7; D may match TRBD1 or TRBD2 (5 bases each). Germline assignment: CDR1 SQVTM and CDR2 ANQGSEA. The CDR3 spans 11 residues. V lost 6 bases to trimming and J lost 6 bases, with 12 bases between them. The CDR3, as DNA: TGCAGCGTAAAGACAGCGGTCGAGCAGTACTTC. This codes for CSVKTAVEQYF.

This clonotype was observed at least ten times. This chain links TRBV6-1 with TRBJ2-7; 9 positions agree with TRBD2. CDR3 size: 15 residues. The trim removed 7 bases at V and 3 bases at J, leaving 10 bases unmatched. CDR1 is MNHNS, CDR2 SASEGT, per germline. The CDR3 DNA follows: TGTGCCAGCACCGAGAGTAGCGGGGGCGTCTACGAGCAGTACTTC. It codes for CASTESSGGVYEQYF.

This clonotype turned up a few times. V usage is TRBV29-1 and J usage is TRBJ1-3; D remains unclear. Trimming pared 4 bases from V and 0 bases from J, leaving 13 bases between. This CDR3 is 15 amino acids long. The germline V gene encodes CDR1 SQVTM and CDR2 ANQGSEA. The CDR3 region has the DNA TGCAGCGTTGTAGGCATACCATTCTCTGGAAACACCATATATTTT. This sequence encodes CSVVGIPFSGNTIYF.

Many counts were recorded for this clonotype. V is TRBV6-2 or TRBV6-3 and J is TRBJ2-2, with 8 bases matching TRBD2. The germline CDR1 and CDR2 sequences are MNHEY and SVGEGT. CDR3 size: 15 residues. The ends lost 0 bases at V and 10 bases at J; junction bases unmatched: 7. The CDR3 loop is CASSYSSSGLPELFF. In DNA form, the CDR3 reads TGTGCCAGCAGTTACTCGTCTAGCGGGTTGCCGGAGCTGTTTTTT.

V is TRBV11-3 and J is TRBJ2-1, with 15 bases matching TRBD2. The V gene end was trimmed by 5 bases and the J gene end by 9 bases; junction bases not matched to a gene: 8. Germline V lookup: CDR1 SGHNT, CDR2 YENEEA. The CDR3 runs 16 residues. For the CDR3, the DNA is TGTGCCAGCAGCCTCCGGACTAGCGGGAGGGTAGGTGAGCAGTTCTTC. Translating it yields CASSLRTSGRVGEQFF.

This clonotype was counted ten times or more. Here the CDR3 DNA reads TGTGCCAGCAGCTCCGTATCAGATACGCAGTATTTT. It codes for CASSSVSDTQYF. The J gene is TRBJ2-3, the V gene TRBV11-3; no clear D. Germline V gene lookup returns CDR1 SGHNT and CDR2 YENEEA. Trimming removed 4 bases from V and 4 bases from J, with 6 bases in between. CDR3 length equals 12 residues.

This clonotype has just a few counts. V and J are TRBV5-1 and TRBJ2-3; D is possibly TRBD1 (7 bases). CDR3 length equals 16 residues. Between the trimmed V and J ends, which lost 3 bases and 5 bases, there was a span of 19 bases. Germline CDR1 and CDR2: SGHRS and YFSETQ. Written as DNA, the CDR3 is TGCGCCAGCAGCTGGAGGCGGGACAGCAGAGGAGATACGCAGTATTTT. Its translation: CASSWRRDSRGDTQYF.